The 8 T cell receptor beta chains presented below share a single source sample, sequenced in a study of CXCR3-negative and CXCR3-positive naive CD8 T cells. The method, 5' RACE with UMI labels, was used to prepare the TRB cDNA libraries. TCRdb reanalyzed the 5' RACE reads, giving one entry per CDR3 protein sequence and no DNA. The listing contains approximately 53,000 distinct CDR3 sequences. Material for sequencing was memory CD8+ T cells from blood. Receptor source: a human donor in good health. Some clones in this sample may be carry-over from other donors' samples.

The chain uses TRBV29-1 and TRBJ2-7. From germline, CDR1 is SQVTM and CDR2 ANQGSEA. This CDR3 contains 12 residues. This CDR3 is CSVGAATYEQYF.

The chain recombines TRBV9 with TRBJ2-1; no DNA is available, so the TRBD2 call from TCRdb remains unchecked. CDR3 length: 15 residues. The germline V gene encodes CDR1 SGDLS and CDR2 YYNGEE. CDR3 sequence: CASSAGLAGYDEQFF.

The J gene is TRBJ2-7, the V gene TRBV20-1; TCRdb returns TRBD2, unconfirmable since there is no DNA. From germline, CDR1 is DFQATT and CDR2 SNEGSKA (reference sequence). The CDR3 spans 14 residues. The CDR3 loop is CSARGLANSYEQYF.

Here the CDR3 reads CASSQEGLAGGIESSYNEQFF. This rearrangement joins TRBV3-1 to TRBJ2-1; with no DNA, the TCRdb D assignment of TRBD2 cannot be verified. Germline V gene lookup returns CDR1 LGHDT and CDR2 YNNKEL (reference sequence). CDR3 size: 21 residues.

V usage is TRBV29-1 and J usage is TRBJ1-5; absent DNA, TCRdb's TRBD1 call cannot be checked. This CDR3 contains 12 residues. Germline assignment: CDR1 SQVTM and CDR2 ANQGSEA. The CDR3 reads CSAQQGGQPQHF.

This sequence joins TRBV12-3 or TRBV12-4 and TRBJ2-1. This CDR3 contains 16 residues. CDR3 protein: CASSLTSGGVYNEQFF.

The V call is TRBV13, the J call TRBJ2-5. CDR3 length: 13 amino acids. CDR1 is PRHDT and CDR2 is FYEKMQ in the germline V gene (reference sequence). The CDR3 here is CASSPNPTETQYF.

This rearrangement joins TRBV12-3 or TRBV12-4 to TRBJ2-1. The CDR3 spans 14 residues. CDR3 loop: CASSLAGLPNEQFF.